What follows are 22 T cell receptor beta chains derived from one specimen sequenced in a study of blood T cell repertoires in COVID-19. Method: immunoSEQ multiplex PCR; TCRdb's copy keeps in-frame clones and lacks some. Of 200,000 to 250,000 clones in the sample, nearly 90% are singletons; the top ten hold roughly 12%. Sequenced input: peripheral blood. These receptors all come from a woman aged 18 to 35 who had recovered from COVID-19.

The CDR3 sequence is CASSFTGGGTEAFF. The CDR3 bases are TGTGCCAGCAGTTTTACAGGGGGGGGCACTGAAGCTTTCTTT. The chain links TRBV6-5 to TRBJ1-1, with 8 bases matching TRBD1. The CDR3 consists of 14 residues. CDR1 is MNHEY and CDR2 is SVGAGI in the germline V gene. The J segment lost 4 bases and the V segment lost 4 bases, leaving 5 bases of the junction unmatched.

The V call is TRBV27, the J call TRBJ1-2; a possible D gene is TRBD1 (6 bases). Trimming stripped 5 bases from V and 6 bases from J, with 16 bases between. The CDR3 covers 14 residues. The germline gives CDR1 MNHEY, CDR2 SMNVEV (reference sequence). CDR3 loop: CASSLRDTSNGYTF. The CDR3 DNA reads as TGTGCCAGCAGTCTCCGGGACACCTCAAATGGCTACACCTTC.

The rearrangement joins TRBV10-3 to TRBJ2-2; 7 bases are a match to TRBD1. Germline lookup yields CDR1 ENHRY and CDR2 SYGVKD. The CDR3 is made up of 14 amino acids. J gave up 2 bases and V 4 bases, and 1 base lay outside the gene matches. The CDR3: CAISGTGNTGELFF. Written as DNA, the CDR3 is TGTGCCATCAGTGGGACAGGTAACACCGGGGAGCTGTTTTTT.

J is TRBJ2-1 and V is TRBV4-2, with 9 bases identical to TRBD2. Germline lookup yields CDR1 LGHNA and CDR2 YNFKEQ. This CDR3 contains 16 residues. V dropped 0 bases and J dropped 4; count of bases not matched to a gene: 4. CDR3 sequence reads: CASSQDSGGLYNEQFF. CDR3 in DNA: TGTGCCAGCAGCCAAGATAGCGGGGGCTTATACAATGAGCAGTTCTTC.

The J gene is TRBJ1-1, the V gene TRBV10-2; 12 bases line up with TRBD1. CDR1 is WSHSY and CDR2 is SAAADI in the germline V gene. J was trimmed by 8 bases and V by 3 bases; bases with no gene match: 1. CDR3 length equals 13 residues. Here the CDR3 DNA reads TGCGCCAGCAGTGAAGGGACAGGGGGCGAAGCTTTCTTT. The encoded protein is CASSEGTGGEAFF.

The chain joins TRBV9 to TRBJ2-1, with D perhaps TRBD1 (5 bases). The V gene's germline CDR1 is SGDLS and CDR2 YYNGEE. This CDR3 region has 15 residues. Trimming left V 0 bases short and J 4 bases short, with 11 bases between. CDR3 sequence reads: CASSVEWGGYNEQFF. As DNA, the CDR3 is TGTGCCAGCAGCGTAGAATGGGGCGGTTACAATGAGCAGTTCTTC.

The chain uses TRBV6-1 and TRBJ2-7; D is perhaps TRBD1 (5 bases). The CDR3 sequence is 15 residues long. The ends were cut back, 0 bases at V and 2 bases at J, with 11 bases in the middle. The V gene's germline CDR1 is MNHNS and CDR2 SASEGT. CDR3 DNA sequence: TGTGCCAGCAGTGAAGCCCCGGACATTCCCTACGAGCAGTACTTC. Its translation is CASSEAPDIPYEQYF.

CDR3: CASSISGAGNTIYF. Written as DNA, the CDR3 is TGTGCCAGTAGTATATCAGGGGCTGGAAACACCATATATTTT. This chain links TRBV19 with TRBJ1-3; tentative D call: TRBD1 (6 bases). Germline V gene sequence: CDR1 LNHDA, CDR2 SQIVND (reference sequence). The CDR3 is made up of 14 amino acids. Trimming cost V 2 bases and J 2 bases, with 7 bases left between them. Full variable domain (remainder filled in from reference TRBV19 and TRBJ1-3): DGGITQSPKYLFRKEGQNVTLSCEQNLNHDAMYWYRQDPGQGLRLIYYSQIVNDFQKGDIAEGYSVSREKKESFPLTVTSAQKNPTAFYLCASSISGAGNTIYFGEGSWLTVV.

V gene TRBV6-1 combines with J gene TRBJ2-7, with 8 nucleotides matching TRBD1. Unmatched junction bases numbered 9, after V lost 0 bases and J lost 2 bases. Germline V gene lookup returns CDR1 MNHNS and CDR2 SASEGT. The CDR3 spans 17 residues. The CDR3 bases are TGTGCCAGCAGTGAAGCGCTTTTCACAGGGGGTCCCTACGAGCAGTACTTC. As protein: CASSEALFTGGPYEQYF.

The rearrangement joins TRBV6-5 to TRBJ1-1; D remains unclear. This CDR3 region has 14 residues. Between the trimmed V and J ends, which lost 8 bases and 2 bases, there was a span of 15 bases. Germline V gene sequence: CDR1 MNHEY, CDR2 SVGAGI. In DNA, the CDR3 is TGTGCCAGCGGGAGGGCACAGTATAACACTGAAGCTTTCTTT. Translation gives CASGRAQYNTEAFF.

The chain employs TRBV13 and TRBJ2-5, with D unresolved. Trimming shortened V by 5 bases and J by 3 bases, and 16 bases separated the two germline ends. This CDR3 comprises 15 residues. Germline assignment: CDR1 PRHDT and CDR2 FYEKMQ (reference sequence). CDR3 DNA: TGTGCCAGCAGCCTTGCAAACTCGCGGAAAGAGACCCAGTACTTC. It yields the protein CASSLANSRKETQYF. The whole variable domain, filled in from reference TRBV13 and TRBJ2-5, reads AAGVIQSPRHLIKEKRETATLKCYPIPRHDTVYWYQQGPGQDPQFLISFYEKMQSDKGSIPDRFSAQQFSDYHSELNMSSLELGDSALYFCASSLANSRKETQYFGPGTRLLVL.

CDR3 DNA: TGTGCCAGCAGTTTAGGCAATTCACCCCTCCACTTT. Protein product: CASSLGNSPLHF. The chain couples TRBV27 to TRBJ1-6; D is undetermined. The CDR3 has 12 residues. Trimming left V 2 bases short and J 7 bases short, with 3 bases between. Germline-derived CDR1 and CDR2 are MNHEY and SMNVEV (reference sequence).

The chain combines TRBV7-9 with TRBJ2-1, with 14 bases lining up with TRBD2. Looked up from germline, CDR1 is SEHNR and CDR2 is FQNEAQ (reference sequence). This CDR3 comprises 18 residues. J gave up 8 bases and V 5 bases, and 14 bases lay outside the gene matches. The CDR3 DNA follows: TGTGCCAGCAGCCCCCCTTGGGGACTAGCGGGAGAGGAGGATGAGCAGTTCTTC. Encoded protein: CASSPPWGLAGEEDEQFF.

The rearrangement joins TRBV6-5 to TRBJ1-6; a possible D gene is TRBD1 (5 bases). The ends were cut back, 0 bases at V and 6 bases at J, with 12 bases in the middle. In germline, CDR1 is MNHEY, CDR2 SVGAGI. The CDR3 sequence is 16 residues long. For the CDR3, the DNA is TGTGCCAGCAGTTACTCGACCGGGGGTGGTAATTCACCCCTCCACTTT. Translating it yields CASSYSTGGGNSPLHF.

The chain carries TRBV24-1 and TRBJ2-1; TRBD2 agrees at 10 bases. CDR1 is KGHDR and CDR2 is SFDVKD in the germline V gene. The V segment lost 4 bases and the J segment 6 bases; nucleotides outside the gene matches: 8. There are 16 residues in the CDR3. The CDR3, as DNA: TGTGCCACCAGTGACCCAACTAGCGGGACCCTCAATGAGCAGTTCTTC. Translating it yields CATSDPTSGTLNEQFF.

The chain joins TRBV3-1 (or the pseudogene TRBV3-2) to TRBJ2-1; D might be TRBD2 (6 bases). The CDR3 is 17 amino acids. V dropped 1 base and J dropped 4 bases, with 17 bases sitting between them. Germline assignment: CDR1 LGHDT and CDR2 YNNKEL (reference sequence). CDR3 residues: CASSQGWSDYLYNEQFF. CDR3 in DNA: TGTGCCAGCAGCCAAGGATGGTCGGACTACTTATACAATGAGCAGTTCTTC.

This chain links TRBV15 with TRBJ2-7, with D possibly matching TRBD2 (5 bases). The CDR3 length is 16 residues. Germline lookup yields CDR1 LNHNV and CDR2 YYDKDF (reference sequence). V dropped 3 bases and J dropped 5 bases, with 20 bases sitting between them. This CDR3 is CATSSLLAGRTDEQYF. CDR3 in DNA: TGTGCCACCAGCAGTCTTTTGGCGGGCCGGACGGACGAGCAGTACTTC. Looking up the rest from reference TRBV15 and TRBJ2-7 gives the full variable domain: DAMVIQNPRYQVTQFGKPVTLSCSQTLNHNVMYWYQQKSSQAPKLLFHYYDKDFNNEADTPDNFQSRRPNTSFCFLDIRSPGLGDTAMYLCATSSLLAGRTDEQYFGPGTRLTVT.

CDR3 DNA: TGTGCCAGCAGCCCCGGTTGGGAGGCAAACACTGAAGCTTTCTTT. It yields the protein CASSPGWEANTEAFF. This chain connects TRBV5-8 to TRBJ1-1; no clear D. This CDR3 is 15 amino acids long. Germline loops: CDR1 SGHTS, CDR2 YDEGEE. V dropped 4 bases and J dropped 2 bases, with 15 bases sitting between them.

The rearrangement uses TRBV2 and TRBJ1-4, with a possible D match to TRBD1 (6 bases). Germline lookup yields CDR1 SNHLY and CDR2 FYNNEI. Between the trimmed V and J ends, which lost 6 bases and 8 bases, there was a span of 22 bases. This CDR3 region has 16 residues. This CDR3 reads CASSFTYRAGGEKLFF. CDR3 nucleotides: TGTGCCAGCAGCTTTACCTACAGGGCGGGAGGAGAAAAACTGTTTTTT.

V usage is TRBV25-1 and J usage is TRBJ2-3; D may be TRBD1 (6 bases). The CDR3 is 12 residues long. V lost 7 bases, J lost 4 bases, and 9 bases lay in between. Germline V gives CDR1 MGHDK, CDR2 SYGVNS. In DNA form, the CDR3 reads TGTGCCAGCACTAAGGGGGCAGATACGCAGTATTTT. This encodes CASTKGADTQYF.

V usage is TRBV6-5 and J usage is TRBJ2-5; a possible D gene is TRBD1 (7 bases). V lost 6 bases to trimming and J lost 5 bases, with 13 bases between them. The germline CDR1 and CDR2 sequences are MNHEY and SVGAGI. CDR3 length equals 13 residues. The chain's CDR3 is CASSRGTEETQYF. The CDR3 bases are TGTGCCAGCAGCCGCGGGACAGAGGAGACCCAGTACTTC.

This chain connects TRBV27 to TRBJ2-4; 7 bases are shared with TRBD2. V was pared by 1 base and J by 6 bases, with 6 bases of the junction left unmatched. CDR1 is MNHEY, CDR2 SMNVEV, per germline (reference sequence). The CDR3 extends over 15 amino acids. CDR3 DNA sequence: TGTGCCAGCAGTTTATGGGGGAGGGGTAGAAACATTCAGTACTTC. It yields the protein CASSLWGRGRNIQYF.